The 20 T cell receptor beta chains listed next were all sequenced from one sample in a study of blood T cell repertoires in COVID-19. Clones were sequenced by immunoSEQ multiplex PCR, and TCRdb holds only the in-frame ones, with some missing. The sample yields 150,000 to 200,000 clones, around 80% seen once. Sequencing was performed on PBMCs or T cells enriched from blood (not recorded which). These receptors were collected from a man aged 40-49 years who had recovered from COVID-19.

This clone was detected only a few times. The rearrangement joins TRBV2 to TRBJ1-4, with D hard to call. Trimming cost V 5 bases and J 5 bases, with 18 bases left between them. This CDR3 spans 16 amino acids. The germline CDR1 and CDR2 sequences are SNHLY and FYNNEI. The CDR3: CASSRTPGSLNEKLFF. The CDR3 DNA sequence: TGTGCCAGCAGTCGCACTCCAGGCTCCCTCAATGAAAAACTGTTTTTT.

V gene TRBV19 combines with J gene TRBJ1-1; 9 bases are shared with TRBD1. CDR1 and CDR2 from the germline V gene are LNHDA and SQIVND (reference sequence). Trimming cost V 5 bases and J 2 bases; bases outside gene matches: 12. This CDR3 spans 17 amino acids. The CDR3 loop is CASSPVPGQGPNTEAFF. The CDR3 DNA reads as TGTGCCAGTAGTCCTGTCCCGGGACAGGGACCAAACACTGAAGCTTTCTTT.

The V gene is TRBV18, the J gene TRBJ2-1; 8 bases are a match to TRBD2. CDR3 length: 15 residues. The J segment lost 7 bases and the V segment lost 0 bases, leaving 5 bases of the junction unmatched. From germline, CDR1 is KGHSH and CDR2 LQKENI. The CDR3 DNA reads as TGTGCCAGCTCACCACCGGGACTAGGGGGTAATGAGCAGTTCTTC. This sequence encodes CASSPPGLGGNEQFF.

This chain links TRBV7-9 with TRBJ1-4; D is uncertain. Germline V gene lookup returns CDR1 SEHNR and CDR2 FQNEAQ (reference sequence). V was clipped by 5 bases and J by 8 bases, with 15 bases between them. The CDR3 has 14 residues. The CDR3 nucleotides read TGTGCCAGCAGCGCCGCCGGTTCGGGGGAAAAACTGTTTTTT. Residues: CASSAAGSGEKLFF. Combining the CDR3 with reference TRBV7-9 and TRBJ1-4 gives the whole variable domain DTGVSQNPRHKITKRGQNVTFRCDPISEHNRLYWYRQTLGQGPEFLTYFQNEAQLEKSRLLSDRFSAERPKGSFSTLEIQRTEQGDSAMYLCASSAAGSGEKLFFGSGTQLSVL.

This clone was recorded only once. The gene calls are TRBV3-1 (or the pseudogene TRBV3-2) and TRBJ1-1; D uncertain. There are 14 residues in the CDR3. The V gene's germline CDR1 is LGHDT and CDR2 YNNKEL (reference sequence). V dropped 4 bases and J dropped 1 base, with 10 bases sitting between them. CDR3 protein: CASSLQIENTEAFF. In DNA form, the CDR3 reads TGTGCCAGCAGCCTACAAATCGAGAACACTGAAGCTTTCTTT.

The rearrangement joins TRBV10-3 to TRBJ2-7; D possibly corresponds to TRBD2 (7 bases). Germline lookup yields CDR1 ENHRY and CDR2 SYGVKD. V dropped 3 bases and J dropped 5 bases, with 17 bases sitting between them. The CDR3 runs to 15 residues. The DNA for the CDR3 is TGTGCCATCAGTGATTGGGGGGGCAAGGCGAACGAGCAGTACTTC. This encodes CAISDWGGKANEQYF.

This clone has a single count. This chain uses TRBV7-8 with TRBJ1-6; 7 bases match TRBD1. V dropped 1 base and J dropped 7; count of bases not matched to a gene: 7. The CDR3 consists of 16 residues. CDR1 SGHVS and CDR2 FQNEAQ come from the germline V gene. The CDR3 nucleotides are TGTGCCAGCAGCTTAGACAGGGGCCCGCCCAATTCACCCCTCCACTTT. Its protein product is CASSLDRGPPNSPLHF.

V usage is TRBV30 and J usage is TRBJ1-6; possible D gene TRBD1, 5 bases. Germline-derived CDR1 and CDR2 are GTSNPN and SVGIG (reference sequence). This CDR3 spans 18 amino acids. Trimming removed 2 bases at V and 0 bases at J, with 17 bases between. CDR3 loop: CAWSFTGGTSSYNSPLHF. CDR3 sequence (DNA): TGTGCCTGGAGTTTTACGGGGGGGACTAGCTCCTATAATTCACCCCTCCACTTT.

V and J are TRBV14 and TRBJ2-7; 9 bases align to TRBD1. CDR1 is SGHDN, CDR2 FVKESK, per germline. J gave up 2 bases and V 1 base, and 24 bases lay outside the gene matches. The CDR3 length is 22 residues. The DNA for the CDR3 is TGTGCCAGCAGCCAAGGGGACAGGGCCTGGGATAGCGCAAGAGGGAATCCCTACGAGCAGTACGTC. Translation: CASSQGDRAWDSARGNPYEQYV.

The chain links TRBV7-3 to TRBJ2-3; a possible D gene is TRBD1 (6 bases). This CDR3 has 20 residues. Germline V CDR1 and CDR2: SGHTA, FQGTGA. Trimming removed 2 bases at V and 4 bases at J, with 28 bases between. The CDR3 is CASSLGWGSKEGPGADTQYF. The CDR3 region has the DNA TGTGCCAGCAGCTTAGGTTGGGGCTCAAAGGAAGGGCCAGGGGCAGATACGCAGTATTTT. The full variable domain, in which reference TRBV7-3 and TRBJ2-3 provide the parts outside the CDR3, is GAGVSQTPSNKVTEKGKYVELRCDPISGHTALYWYRQSLGQGPEFLIYFQGTGAADDSGLPNDRFFAVRPEGSVSTLKIQRTERGDSAVYLCASSLGWGSKEGPGADTQYFGPGTRLTVL.

The chain is built from TRBV5-1 and TRBJ1-1; no clear D. The CDR3 length is 13 residues. The germline V and J ends were trimmed by 6 bases and 0 bases, with 9 bases remaining between them. Germline CDR1 reads SGHRS; CDR2 reads YFSETQ. The DNA of the CDR3 is TGCGCCAGCAAGTTCGACATGAACACTGAAGCTTTCTTT. Its translation is CASKFDMNTEAFF. Full variable domain (remainder filled in from reference TRBV5-1 and TRBJ1-1): KAGVTQTPRYLIKTRGQQVTLSCSPISGHRSVSWYQQTPGQGLQFLFEYFSETQRNKGNFPGRFSGRQFSNSRSEMNVSTLELGDSALYLCASKFDMNTEAFFGQGTRLTVV.

The chain has TRBV5-1 and TRBJ2-2, with 7 bases aligning to TRBD1. Germline CDR1 reads SGHRS; CDR2 reads YFSETQ. V was clipped by 0 bases and J by 6 bases; unmatched bases: 2. The CDR3 extends over 14 amino acids. The CDR3 here is CASSLDGQAGELFF. The CDR3 nucleotides are TGCGCCAGCAGCTTGGACGGACAGGCCGGGGAGCTGTTTTTT.

A word on this clone: The junction shows a germline mismatch at one end, possibly a read error. This chain links TRBV23-1 with TRBJ2-7; D gene ambiguous. TRBV23-1 is sorted into the ORF group, with uncertain function. The CDR3 has 9 residues. The CDR3 sequence is CASSSAVPF. DNA of the CDR3: TGCGCCAGCAGTTCTGCAGTCCCCTTC.

V is TRBV27 and J is TRBJ1-1; 7 bases are shared with TRBD1. CDR1 is MNHEY and CDR2 is SMNVEV in the germline V gene (reference sequence). The CDR3 totals 14 residues. V shed 6 bases and J 1 base; nucleotides not matched to a gene: 5. CDR3 nucleotide sequence: TGTGCCAGCAGCCCAGACAGGGAGAACACTGAAGCTTTCTTT. This encodes CASSPDRENTEAFF.

The CDR3: CASSATQATNEKLFF. The CDR3 nucleotides read TGTGCCAGCAGTGCGACACAGGCAACTAATGAAAAACTGTTTTTT. The V gene is TRBV2, the J gene TRBJ1-4; D is perhaps TRBD1 (5 bases). The CDR3 is 15 amino acids. Per germline, CDR1 SNHLY and CDR2 FYNNEI. Trimming stripped 4 bases from V and 0 bases from J, with 9 bases between.

The chain links TRBV5-1 to TRBJ1-4; 8 nucleotides align to TRBD1. Germline CDR1 reads SGHRS; CDR2 reads YFSETQ. The CDR3 length is 14 residues. Germline trimming cut 3 bases from V and 2 bases from J; bases unmatched to any gene: 0. CDR3 in amino acids: CASSWTGTNEKLFF. The CDR3 nucleotides read TGCGCCAGCAGCTGGACAGGGACTAATGAAAAACTGTTTTTT. Full variable domain (remainder filled in from reference TRBV5-1 and TRBJ1-4): KAGVTQTPRYLIKTRGQQVTLSCSPISGHRSVSWYQQTPGQGLQFLFEYFSETQRNKGNFPGRFSGRQFSNSRSEMNVSTLELGDSALYLCASSWTGTNEKLFFGSGTQLSVL.

The chain is built from TRBV19 and TRBJ1-4; D is perhaps TRBD1 (6 bases). CDR1 and CDR2 from the germline V gene are LNHDA and SQIVND (reference sequence). CDR3 length: 14 amino acids. V was clipped by 7 bases and J by 8 bases, with 17 bases between them. The CDR3, as DNA: TGTGCCAGTACTGACGGGTCCCAGGGGGAAAAACTGTTTTTT. Amino acids: CASTDGSQGEKLFF.

This chain connects TRBV30 to TRBJ2-5, with 8 bases that match TRBD1. In germline, CDR1 is GTSNPN, CDR2 SVGIG (reference sequence). With 0 bases clipped from V and 7 bases from J, the junction kept 7 bases outside the gene matches. The CDR3 extends over 14 amino acids. The CDR3 DNA sequence: TGTGCCTGGAGTGTCCAGGGGGCTCGTGGGACCCAGTACTTC. It specifies CAWSVQGARGTQYF. Variable domain in full (rest from reference TRBV30 and TRBJ2-5): SQTIHQWPATLVQPVGSPLSLECTVEGTSNPNLYWYRQAAGRGLQLLFYSVGIGQISSEVPQNLSASRPQDRQFILSSKKLLLSDSGFYLCAWSVQGARGTQYFGPGTRLLVL.

The chain links TRBV25-1 to TRBJ2-2, with a weak D call TRBD1 (6 bases). CDR1 is MGHDK and CDR2 is SYGVNS in the germline V gene. This CDR3 has 14 residues. Trimming took off 2 bases at V and 4 bases at J, with 8 bases between the two ends. The CDR3 coding sequence is TGTGCCAGCAGTGAACAGGGGATCACCGGGGAGCTGTTTTTT. Amino acid sequence: CASSEQGITGELFF.

The sample holds many counts of this clone. The chain joins TRBV19 to TRBJ2-6, with a possible D match to TRBD1 (6 bases). CDR1 is LNHDA, CDR2 SQIVND, per germline (reference sequence). This CDR3 is 16 amino acids long. Trimming pared 5 bases from V and 2 bases from J, leaving 13 bases between. CDR3 nucleotides: TGTGCCAGTAGTGATATACAGGGAACTGGGGCCAACGTCCTGACTTTC. It encodes CASSDIQGTGANVLTF.